Sequencing of this T cell receptor (beta chain) was carried out in a study of T cell changes during pregnancy in multiple sclerosis. Sequencing used immunoSEQ multiplex PCR; TCRdb keeps in-frame clones, though not all of them. The sample lists 50,000 to 60,000 clones; 89% were seen once. The ends lost 1 base at V and 3 bases at J; junction bases unmatched: 17. CDR3 size: 19 residues. Germline V CDR1 and CDR2: SGHRS, YFSETQ. The source is a female donor with multiple sclerosis, enrolled in a pregnancy study. The chain carries TRBV5-1 and TRBJ1-1; 8 nucleotides agree with TRBD1. Sequencing used peripheral blood, obtained after pregnancy. As DNA, the CDR3 is TGCGCCAGCAGCTTGTATGGTCTGACAGGGGATTCTTGGGACACTGAAGCTTTCTTT. Its translation is CASSLYGLTGDSWDTEAFF.